The clone carrying this T cell receptor beta chain has a handful of counts. Its antigen is currently unknown. These data originate in a study of cytomegalovirus exposure and HLA in healthy donors. Overall study: It was reported in a later analysis that the 90 to 150 validation repertoires used the same platform as the 650 to 800 first-cohort repertoires. General study results and limits: A classifier reportedly called cytomegalovirus status with high sensitivity and specificity. Researchers catalogued roughly 150 TCR beta chains as cytomegalovirus-associated.

Assay used: immunoSEQ multiplex PCR; TCRdb lists only in-frame clones, some missing. This sample yields 200,000 to 250,000 clones, of which roughly 84% are seen a single time; over 12% belongs to the top ten. Germline CDR1 and CDR2: LNHDA and SQIVND (reference sequence). This CDR3 spans 13 amino acids. The V and J ends lost 10 bases and 5 bases, in that order; junction bases with no gene match: 9. V usage is TRBV19 and J usage is TRBJ1-1; the match to TRBD1 covers 8 bases. The sample consisted of PBMCs. The sequence came from a woman aged 25-40 years in good health and CMV-seropositive. CDR3 nucleotide sequence: TGTGCCATTCAACGACAGGGGAGTACTGAAGCTTTCTTT. Its protein product is CAIQRQGSTEAFF.